This T cell receptor (beta chain) came from a study of graft-versus-host responses after intestinal transplantation. In the study overall: Each of the recipients got a multivisceral, liver-intestinal, or isolated intestinal transplant. Each recipient received anti-thymocyte globulin induction, then tacrolimus and steroids for about 3 years.

Generated by immunoSEQ multiplex PCR, the TCRdb table keeps only in-frame clones and is missing some. Of more than 90,000 clones listed, just under 95% were seen once; the top ten hold around 0.49%. As concerns this clone: Its antigen is currently unknown. A read error may produce the germline difference seen at one junction end.

Overall study results and limits: GvH clones surfaced in recipient marrow, some emerging earlier in ileum or blood. Early post-transplant falls in HvG clones accompanied the peak levels of circulating GvH clones.

Germline V gene lookup returns CDR1 SEHNR and CDR2 FQNEAQ (reference sequence). The CDR3 is 14 residues long. V is TRBV7-9 and J is TRBJ2-7, with TRBD2 matching over 10 bases. The sequencing here drew on unstimulated CD8+ T cells sorted from spleen or lymph node cells, taken before intestinal transplant. The clonotype originates from a human donor who received an intestinal transplant. CDR3 coding DNA: TGTGCCAGCAGCCTAGCGGGAGCGCTAGGGGAGCAGTACTTC. This gives the protein CASSLAGALGEQYF.